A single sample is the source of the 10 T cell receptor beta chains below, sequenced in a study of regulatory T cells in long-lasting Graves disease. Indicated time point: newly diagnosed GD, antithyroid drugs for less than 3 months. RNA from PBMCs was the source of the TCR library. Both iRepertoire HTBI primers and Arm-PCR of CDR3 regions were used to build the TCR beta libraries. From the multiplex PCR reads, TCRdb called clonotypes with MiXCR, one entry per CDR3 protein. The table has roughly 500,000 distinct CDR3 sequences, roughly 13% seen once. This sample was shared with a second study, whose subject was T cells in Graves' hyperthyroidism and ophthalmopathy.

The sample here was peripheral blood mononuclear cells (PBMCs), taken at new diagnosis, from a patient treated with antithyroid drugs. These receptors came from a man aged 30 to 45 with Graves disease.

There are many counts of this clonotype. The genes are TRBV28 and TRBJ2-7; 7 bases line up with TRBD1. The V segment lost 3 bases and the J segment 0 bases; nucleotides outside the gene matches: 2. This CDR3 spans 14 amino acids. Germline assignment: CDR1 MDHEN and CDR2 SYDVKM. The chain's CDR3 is CASSFPGGSYEQYF. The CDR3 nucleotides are TGTGCCAGCAGTTTCCCAGGGGGCTCCTACGAGCAGTACTTC.

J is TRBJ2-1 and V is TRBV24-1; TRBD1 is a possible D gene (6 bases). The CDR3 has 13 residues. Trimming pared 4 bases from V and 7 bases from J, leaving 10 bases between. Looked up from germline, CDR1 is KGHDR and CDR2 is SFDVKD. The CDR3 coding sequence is TGTGCCACCAGTGACGTACAGGGAAATGAGCAGTTCTTC. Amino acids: CATSDVQGNEQFF.

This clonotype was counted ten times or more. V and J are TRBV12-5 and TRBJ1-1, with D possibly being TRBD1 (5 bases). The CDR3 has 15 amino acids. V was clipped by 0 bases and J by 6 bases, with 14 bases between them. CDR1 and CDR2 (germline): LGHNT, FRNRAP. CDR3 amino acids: CASGLVPPRDPEAFF. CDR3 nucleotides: TGTGCTAGTGGTTTGGTACCCCCCAGGGATCCTGAAGCTTTCTTT.

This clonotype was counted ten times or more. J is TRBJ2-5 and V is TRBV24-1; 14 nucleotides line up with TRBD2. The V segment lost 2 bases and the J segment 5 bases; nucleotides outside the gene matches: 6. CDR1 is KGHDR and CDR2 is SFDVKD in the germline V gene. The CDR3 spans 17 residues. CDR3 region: CATSDWGLAGVLETQYF. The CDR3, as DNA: TGTGCCACCAGTGATTGGGGACTAGCGGGAGTGTTGGAGACCCAGTACTTC.

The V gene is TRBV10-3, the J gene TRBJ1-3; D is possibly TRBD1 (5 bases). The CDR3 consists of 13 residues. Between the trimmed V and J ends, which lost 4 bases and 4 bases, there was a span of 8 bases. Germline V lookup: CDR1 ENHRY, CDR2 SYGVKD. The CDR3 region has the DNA TGTGCCATCAGTGCGGGGGAAGGAAACACCATATATTTT. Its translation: CAISAGEGNTIYF.

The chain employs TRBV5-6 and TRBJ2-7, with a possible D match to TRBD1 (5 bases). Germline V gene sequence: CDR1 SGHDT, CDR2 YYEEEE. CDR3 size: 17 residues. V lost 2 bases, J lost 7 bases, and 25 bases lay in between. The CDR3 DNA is TGTGCCAGCAGCTTCTTAACCCCCTCGTACAGGAGTAGAGAGCAGTACTTC. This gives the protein CASSFLTPSYRSREQYF.

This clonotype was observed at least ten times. CDR3 sequence reads: CASSFSRLAVYNEQFF. The CDR3 DNA is TGTGCCAGCAGTTTTAGTCGACTAGCGGTGTACAATGAGCAGTTCTTC. This chain joins TRBV12-3 or TRBV12-4 and TRBJ2-1; the match to TRBD2 covers 9 bases. V dropped 3 bases and J dropped 4; count of bases not matched to a gene: 7. The length of the CDR3 is 16 residues.

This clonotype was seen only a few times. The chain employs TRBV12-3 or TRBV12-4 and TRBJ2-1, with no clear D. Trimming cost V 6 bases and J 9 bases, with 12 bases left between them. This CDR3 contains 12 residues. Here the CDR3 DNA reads TGTGCCAGCAGCCAAGACGGGCCTGAGCAGTTCTTC. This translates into CASSQDGPEQFF.

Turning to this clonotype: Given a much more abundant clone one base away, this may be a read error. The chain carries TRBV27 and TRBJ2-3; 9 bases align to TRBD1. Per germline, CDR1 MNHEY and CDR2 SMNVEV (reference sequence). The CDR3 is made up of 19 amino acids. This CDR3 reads CVSSPRLLSGQGPTDTQYF. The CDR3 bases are TGTGTCAGCAGTCCCCGTTTACTTTCGGGACAGGGCCCCACAGATACGCAGTATTTT.

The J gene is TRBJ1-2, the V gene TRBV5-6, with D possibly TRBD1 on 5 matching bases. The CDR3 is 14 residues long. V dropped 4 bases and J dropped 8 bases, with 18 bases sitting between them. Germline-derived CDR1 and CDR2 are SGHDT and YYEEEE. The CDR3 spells CASSRKRGDLGYTF. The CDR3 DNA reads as TGTGCCAGCAGCCGAAAGCGTGGGGACTTGGGCTACACCTTC.